These 6 T cell receptor beta chains share one sample of origin, sequenced in a study of cytomegalovirus exposure and HLA in healthy donors. Both 60 Vbeta primers and 13 Jbeta primers went into the PCR. Measured with immunoSEQ multiplex PCR; TCRdb has only the in-frame clones, and not every one. This sample's table reports approximately 75,000 clones. Sequencing input: PBMCs. These receptor sequences come from a boy between 5 and 17 years old in good health and CMV-seronegative.

V and J are TRBV30 and TRBJ1-6; D is uncertain. CDR1 is GTSNPN, CDR2 SVGIG, per germline (reference sequence). Trimming shortened V by 2 bases and J by 6 bases, and 8 bases separated the two germline ends. This CDR3 is 13 amino acids long. The CDR3 coding sequence is TGTGCCTGGAGTTTCGGGGTTAATTCACCCCTCCACTTT. Translated, it gives CAWSFGVNSPLHF.

The gene calls are TRBV30 and TRBJ1-2; D is perhaps TRBD1 (6 bases). The CDR3 loop spans 13 amino acids. Per germline, CDR1 GTSNPN and CDR2 SVGIG (reference sequence). The ends were cut back, 2 bases at V and 4 bases at J, with 11 bases in the middle. In DNA, the CDR3 is TGTGCCTGGAGTCAGGGGAACGGCTATGGCTACACCTTC. Translated, it gives CAWSQGNGYGYTF.

The V gene is TRBV7-3, the J gene TRBJ1-2; 7 positions agree with TRBD1. Trimming at V came to 5 bases and at J to 4 bases, leaving 10 bases not matched to a gene. This CDR3 region has 15 residues. Germline V lookup: CDR1 SGHTA, CDR2 FQGTGA. The CDR3 reads CASSPDPTGRYGYTF. DNA of the CDR3: TGTGCCAGCAGCCCCGACCCGACAGGGCGCTATGGCTACACCTTC.

This rearrangement joins TRBV23-1 to TRBJ1-1; perhaps TRBD1 as D (5 bases). TRBV23-1 is reported as an ORF; its role is uncertain. V gave up 0 bases and J gave up 7 bases, with 15 bases separating them. CDR3 length: 15 residues. The CDR3 nucleotides read TGCGCCAGCAGTCAATCGTGGGGTGGGGCGAGTGAAGCTTTCTTT. Protein sequence: CASSQSWGGASEAFF.

The chain combines TRBV7-9 with TRBJ2-5, with 7 bases lining up with TRBD1. The CDR3 contains 14 residues. The V gene end was trimmed by 4 bases and the J gene end by 2 bases; junction bases not matched to a gene: 4. Germline loops: CDR1 SEHNR, CDR2 FQNEAQ (reference sequence). The DNA for the CDR3 is TGTGCCAGCAGCTCGATGACAGGGCAAGAGACCCAGTACTTC. This encodes CASSSMTGQETQYF.

The chain uses TRBV1 and TRBJ2-3; TRBD2 was called by the table and not checked on the DNA. TRBV1 is flagged as a pseudogene. This CDR3 is built from 18 residues. CDR3 bases: TGCACCAGCAGCCCGGCCCGCAGCGCCACCAATAACACAGATACGCAGTATTTT. Translation gives CTSSPARSATNNTDTQYF.